The T cell receptor beta chain under discussion was sequenced for a study of blood T cells in healthy people across ages. General observations from the study: Measured against age, TCR beta diversity per million T cells decreased in a roughly linear manner.

Each donor was a healthy Caucasian individual from Russia, aged roughly 6 to 100. Ten milliliters of peripheral blood were drawn from each donor. A second about 6 to 11 cycle PCR used barcoded and J-beta primers. TCRdb itself ran the 5' RACE reads through MiXCR, one entry per CDR3 protein. The table shows hundreds of thousands of distinct CDR3 sequences, with roughly 50% occurring only once. The V gene lost 2 bases and the J gene lost 4 bases, with 8 bases spanning the gap. In germline, CDR1 is SGHDN, CDR2 FVKESK. This CDR3 contains 14 residues. Remarks on this clonotype: What it binds is unknown.

This sequence joins TRBV14 and TRBJ2-2; D is unclear. The source of this sequence is a man aged 30-40 years in good health. Sequenced material: blood. The DNA for the CDR3 is TGTGCCAGCAGCCAAACTATCCGCACCGGGGAGCTGTTTTTT. Its protein product is CASSQTIRTGELFF.